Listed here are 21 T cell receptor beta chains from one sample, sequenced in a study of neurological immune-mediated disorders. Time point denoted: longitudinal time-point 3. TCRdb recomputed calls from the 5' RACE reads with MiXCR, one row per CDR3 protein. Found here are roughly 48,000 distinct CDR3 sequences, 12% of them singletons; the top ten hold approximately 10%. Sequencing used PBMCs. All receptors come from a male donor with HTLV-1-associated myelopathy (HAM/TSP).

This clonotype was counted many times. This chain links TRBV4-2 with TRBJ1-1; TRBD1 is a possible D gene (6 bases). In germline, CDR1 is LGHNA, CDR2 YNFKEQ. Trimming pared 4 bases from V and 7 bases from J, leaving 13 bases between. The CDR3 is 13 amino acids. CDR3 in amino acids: CASSPGGAVEAFF. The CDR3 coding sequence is TGTGCCAGCAGCCCCGGGGGGGCCGTTGAAGCTTTCTTT.

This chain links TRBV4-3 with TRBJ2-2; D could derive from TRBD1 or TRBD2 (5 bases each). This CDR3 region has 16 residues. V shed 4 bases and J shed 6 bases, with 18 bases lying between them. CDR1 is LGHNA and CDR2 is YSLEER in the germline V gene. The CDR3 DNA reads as TGCGCCAGCAGCCTAGGCGACAGTAGGAGGTCCGGGGAGCTGTTTTTT. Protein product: CASSLGDSRRSGELFF.

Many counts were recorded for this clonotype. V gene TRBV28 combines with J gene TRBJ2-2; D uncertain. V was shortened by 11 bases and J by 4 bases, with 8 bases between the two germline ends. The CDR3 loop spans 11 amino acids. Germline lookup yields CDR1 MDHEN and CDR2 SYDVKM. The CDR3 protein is CAAHGTGELFF. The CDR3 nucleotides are TGTGCCGCCCACGGCACCGGGGAGCTGTTTTTT.

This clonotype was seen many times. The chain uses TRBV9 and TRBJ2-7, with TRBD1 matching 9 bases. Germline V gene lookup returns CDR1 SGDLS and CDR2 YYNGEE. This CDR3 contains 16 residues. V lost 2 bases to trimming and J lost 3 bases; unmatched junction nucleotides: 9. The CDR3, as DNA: TGTGCCAGCAGCGTCCACGGACAGGGGCCGATCTACGAGCAGTACTTC. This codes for CASSVHGQGPIYEQYF.

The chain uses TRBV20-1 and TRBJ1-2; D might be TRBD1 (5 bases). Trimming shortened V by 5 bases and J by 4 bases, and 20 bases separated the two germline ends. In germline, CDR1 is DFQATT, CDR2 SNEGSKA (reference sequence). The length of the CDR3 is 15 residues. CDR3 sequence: CSAPQPRGRSYGYTF. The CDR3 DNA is TGCAGTGCTCCTCAACCCCGGGGCAGGTCCTATGGCTACACCTTC.

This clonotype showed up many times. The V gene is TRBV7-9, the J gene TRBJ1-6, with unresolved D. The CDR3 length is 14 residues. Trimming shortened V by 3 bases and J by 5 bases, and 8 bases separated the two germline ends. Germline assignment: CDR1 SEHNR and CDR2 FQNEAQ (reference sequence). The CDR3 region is CASSFGDNNSPLHF. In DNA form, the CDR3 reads TGTGCCAGCAGCTTTGGGGATAATAATTCACCCCTCCACTTT. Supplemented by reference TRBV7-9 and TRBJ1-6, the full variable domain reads DTGVSQNPRHKITKRGQNVTFRCDPISEHNRLYWYRQTLGQGPEFLTYFQNEAQLEKSRLLSDRFSAERPKGSFSTLEIQRTEQGDSAMYLCASSFGDNNSPLHFGNGTRLTVT.

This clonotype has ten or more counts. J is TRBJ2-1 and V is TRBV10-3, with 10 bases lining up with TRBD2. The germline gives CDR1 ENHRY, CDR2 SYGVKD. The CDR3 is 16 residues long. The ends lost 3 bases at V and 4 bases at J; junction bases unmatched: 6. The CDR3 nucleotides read TGTGCCATCAGTGAAATGCTAGCGGGGGAGTACAATGAGCAGTTCTTC. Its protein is CAISEMLAGEYNEQFF.

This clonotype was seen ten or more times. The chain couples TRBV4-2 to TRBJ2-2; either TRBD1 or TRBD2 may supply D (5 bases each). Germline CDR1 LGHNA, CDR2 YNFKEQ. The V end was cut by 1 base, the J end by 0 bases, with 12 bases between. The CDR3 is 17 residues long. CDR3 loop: CASSQGAGAANTGELFF. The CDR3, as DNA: TGTGCCAGCAGCCAAGGGGCCGGGGCCGCGAACACCGGGGAGCTGTTTTTT.

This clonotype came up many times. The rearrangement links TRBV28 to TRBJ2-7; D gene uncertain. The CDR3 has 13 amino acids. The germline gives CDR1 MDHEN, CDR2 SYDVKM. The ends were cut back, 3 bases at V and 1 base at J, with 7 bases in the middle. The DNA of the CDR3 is TGTGCCAGCAGTTTCCAGAATTCCTACGAGCAGTACTTC. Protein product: CASSFQNSYEQYF.

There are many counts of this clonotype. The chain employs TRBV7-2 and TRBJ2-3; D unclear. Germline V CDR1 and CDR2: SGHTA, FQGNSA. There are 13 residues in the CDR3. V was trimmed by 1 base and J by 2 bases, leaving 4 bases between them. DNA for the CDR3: TGTGCCAGCAGCTTAGGAGCCACAGATACGCAGTATTTT. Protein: CASSLGATDTQYF.

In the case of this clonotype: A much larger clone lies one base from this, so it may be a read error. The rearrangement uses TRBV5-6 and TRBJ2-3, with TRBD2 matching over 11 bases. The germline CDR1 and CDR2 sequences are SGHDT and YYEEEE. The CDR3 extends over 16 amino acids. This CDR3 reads CASSNRLAGSKDTQYF. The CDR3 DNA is TGTGCCAGCAGCAATCGACTAGCGGGGAGCAAAGATACGCAGTATTTT. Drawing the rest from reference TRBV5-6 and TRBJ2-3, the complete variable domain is DAGVTQSPTHLIKTRGQQVTLRCSPKSGHDTVSWYQQALGQGPQFIFQYYEEEERQRGNFPDRFSGHQFPNYSSELNVNALLLGDSALYLCASSNRLAGSKDTQYFGPGTRLTVL.

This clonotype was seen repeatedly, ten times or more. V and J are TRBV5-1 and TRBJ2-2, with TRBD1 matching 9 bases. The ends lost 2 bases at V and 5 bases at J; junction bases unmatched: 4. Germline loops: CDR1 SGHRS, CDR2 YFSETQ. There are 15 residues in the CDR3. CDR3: CASSFGTGSTGELFF. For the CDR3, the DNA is TGCGCCAGCAGCTTCGGGACAGGGAGTACCGGGGAGCTGTTTTTT.

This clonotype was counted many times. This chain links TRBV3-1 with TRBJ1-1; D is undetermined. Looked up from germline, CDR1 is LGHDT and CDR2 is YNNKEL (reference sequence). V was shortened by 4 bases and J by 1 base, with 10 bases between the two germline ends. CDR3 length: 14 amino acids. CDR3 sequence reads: CASSLGWRNTEAFF. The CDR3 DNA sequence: TGTGCCAGCAGCCTAGGGTGGCGGAACACTGAAGCTTTCTTT.

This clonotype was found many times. In DNA form, the CDR3 reads TGCGCCAGCAGTGACCGACTAGCGGGGAAGGAGACCCAGTACTTC. Protein: CASSDRLAGKETQYF. The rearrangement uses TRBV10-2 and TRBJ2-5; 11 nucleotides line up with TRBD2. The CDR3 runs to 15 residues. V gave up 3 bases and J gave up 5 bases; unmatched junction bases: 5. From germline, CDR1 is WSHSY and CDR2 SAAADI.

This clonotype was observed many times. The CDR3 protein is CASSLHVGDNEQFF. The CDR3 DNA follows: TGTGCCAGCAGCTTACATGTAGGGGATAATGAGCAGTTCTTC. This chain uses TRBV7-3 with TRBJ2-1; tentative D call: TRBD1 (5 bases). The ends were cut back, 2 bases at V and 7 bases at J, with 12 bases in the middle. This CDR3 is 14 amino acids long. Looked up from germline, CDR1 is SGHTA and CDR2 is FQGTGA.

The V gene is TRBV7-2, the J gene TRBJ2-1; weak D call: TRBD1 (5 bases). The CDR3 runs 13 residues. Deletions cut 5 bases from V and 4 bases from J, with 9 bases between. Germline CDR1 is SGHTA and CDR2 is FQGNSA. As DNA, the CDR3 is TGTGCCAGCAGCCTCGGACATTACAATGAGCAGTTCTTC. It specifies CASSLGHYNEQFF.

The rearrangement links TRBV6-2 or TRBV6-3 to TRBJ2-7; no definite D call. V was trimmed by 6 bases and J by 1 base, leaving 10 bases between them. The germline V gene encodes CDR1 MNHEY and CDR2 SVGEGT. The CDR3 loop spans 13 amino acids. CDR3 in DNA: TGTGCCAGCAGGGCCTCGGTGTCCTACGAGCAGTACTTC. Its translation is CASRASVSYEQYF.

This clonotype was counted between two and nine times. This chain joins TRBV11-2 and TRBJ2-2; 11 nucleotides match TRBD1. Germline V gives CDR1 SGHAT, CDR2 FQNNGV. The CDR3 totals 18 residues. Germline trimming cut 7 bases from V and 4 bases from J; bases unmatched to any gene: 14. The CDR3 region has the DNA TGTGCCAGCACCCAAGTCGGCCAGGGACAGGGGGGCACCGGGGAGCTGTTTTTT. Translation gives CASTQVGQGQGGTGELFF.

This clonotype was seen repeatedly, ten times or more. The CDR3, as DNA: TGTGCCAGCAGCCCCGGGACTAGCGGGCCGGGTAGCACAGATACGCAGTATTTT. Its protein is CASSPGTSGPGSTDTQYF. The V and J genes are TRBV7-6 and TRBJ2-3; the match to TRBD2 covers 12 bases. Losses at the gene ends were 5 bases for V and 0 bases for J; bases not matched to a gene: 9. CDR1 is SGHVS, CDR2 FNYEAQ, per germline. This CDR3 spans 18 amino acids.

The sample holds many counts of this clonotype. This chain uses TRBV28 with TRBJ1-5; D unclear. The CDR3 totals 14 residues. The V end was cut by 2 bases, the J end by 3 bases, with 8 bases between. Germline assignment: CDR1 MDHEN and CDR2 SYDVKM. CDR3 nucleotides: TGTGCCAGCAGTTTAGTCCAGTACAATCAGCCCCAGCATTTT. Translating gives CASSLVQYNQPQHF.

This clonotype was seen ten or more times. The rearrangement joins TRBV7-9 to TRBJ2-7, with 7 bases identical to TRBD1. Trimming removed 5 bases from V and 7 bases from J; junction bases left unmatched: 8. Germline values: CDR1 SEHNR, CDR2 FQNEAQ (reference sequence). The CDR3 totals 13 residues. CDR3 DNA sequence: TGTGCCAGCAGCCCTGACAGGGTGGTTGAGCAGTACTTC. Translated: CASSPDRVVEQYF.